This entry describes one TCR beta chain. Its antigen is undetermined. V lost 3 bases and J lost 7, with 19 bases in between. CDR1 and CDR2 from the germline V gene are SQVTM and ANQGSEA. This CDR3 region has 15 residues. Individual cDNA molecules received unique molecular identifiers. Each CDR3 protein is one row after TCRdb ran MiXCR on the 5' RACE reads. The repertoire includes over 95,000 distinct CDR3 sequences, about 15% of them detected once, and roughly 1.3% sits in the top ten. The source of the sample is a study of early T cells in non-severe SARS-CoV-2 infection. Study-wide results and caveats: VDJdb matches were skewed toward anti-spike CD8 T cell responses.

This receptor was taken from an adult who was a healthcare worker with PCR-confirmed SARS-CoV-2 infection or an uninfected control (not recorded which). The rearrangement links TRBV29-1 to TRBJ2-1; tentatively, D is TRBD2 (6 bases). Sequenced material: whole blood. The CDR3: CSVDLASRISNEQFF. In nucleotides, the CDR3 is TGCAGCGTTGATCTAGCGAGCCGGATCTCAAATGAGCAGTTCTTC.